Shown below are 20 T cell receptor beta chains from a single sample sequenced in a study of radiotherapy plus CTLA-4 blockade in lung cancer. Method: immunoSEQ multiplex PCR; TCRdb's copy keeps in-frame clones and lacks some. Among tens of thousands of clones listed, 65% to 85% were seen once. Sequences were derived from peripheral blood, sampled from a patient treated with radiotherapy plus ipilimumab. The receptors here all came from a human donor with non-small cell lung cancer whose response to radiotherapy plus ipilimumab could not be evaluated.

This chain joins TRBV5-6 and TRBJ2-5, with 9 bases lining up with TRBD1. V lost 6 bases, J lost 5 bases, and 11 bases stayed unmatched. Germline V gene data show CDR1 as SGHDT and CDR2 as YYEEEE. The length of the CDR3 is 15 residues. As DNA, the CDR3 is TGTGCCAGCAACCCCCGGGACAGGGCTCTGGAGACCCAGTACTTC. Amino acid sequence: CASNPRDRALETQYF.

This chain links TRBV19 with TRBJ1-5; 7 nucleotides line up with TRBD1. The CDR3 totals 15 residues. Trimming cost V 1 base and J 7 bases; bases outside gene matches: 7. CDR1 and CDR2 (germline): LNHDA, SQIVND (reference sequence). The CDR3 sequence is CASSIVGQRKQPQHF. Here the CDR3 DNA reads TGTGCCAGTAGTATAGTGGGACAGAGGAAGCAGCCCCAGCATTTT. Combining the CDR3 with reference TRBV19 and TRBJ1-5 gives the whole variable domain DGGITQSPKYLFRKEGQNVTLSCEQNLNHDAMYWYRQDPGQGLRLIYYSQIVNDFQKGDIAEGYSVSREKKESFPLTVTSAQKNPTAFYLCASSIVGQRKQPQHFGDGTRLSIL.

The CDR3 coding sequence is TGTGCCACCAGCGCCGGGACTAGCGGGCCAGAGACCCAGTACTTC. As protein: CATSAGTSGPETQYF. The chain is built from TRBV15 and TRBJ2-5; TRBD2 aligns across 12 bases. CDR3 length equals 15 residues. The ends lost 5 bases at V and 4 bases at J; junction bases unmatched: 5. Germline assignment: CDR1 LNHNV and CDR2 YYDKDF (reference sequence).

This clone ranks as medium-sized. The CDR3 coding sequence is TGTGCCAGCAGCTCGGGACTAGCCGATACCGGGGAGCTGTTTTTT. As protein: CASSSGLADTGELFF. The chain uses TRBV7-9 and TRBJ2-2, with TRBD2 matching 9 bases. CDR1 is SEHNR and CDR2 is FQNEAQ in the germline V gene (reference sequence). The J segment lost 5 bases and the V segment lost 4 bases, leaving 5 bases of the junction unmatched. The CDR3 runs 15 residues.

There are a few counts of this clone. The chain joins TRBV5-5 to TRBJ2-3, with D possibly being TRBD1 (5 bases). Germline values: CDR1 SGHKS, CDR2 YYEKEE (reference sequence). The CDR3 is made up of 14 amino acids. Trimming stripped 1 base from V and 9 bases from J, with 15 bases between. The CDR3: CASSLLDTSVTQYF. The CDR3 DNA reads TGTGCCAGCAGCTTGCTGGACACCAGCGTAACGCAGTATTTT.

This chain connects TRBV19 to TRBJ2-6; a weak D match, TRBD2 (5 bases). The germline V gene encodes CDR1 LNHDA and CDR2 SQIVND (reference sequence). The length of the CDR3 is 19 residues. V lost 4 bases and J lost 4, with 23 bases in between. The CDR3 sequence is CASSKRTGIGQTGANVLTF. DNA of the CDR3: TGTGCCAGTAGTAAGCGAACCGGGATAGGCCAGACCGGGGCCAACGTCCTGACTTTC.

The chain joins TRBV30 to TRBJ1-6; 9 positions match TRBD1. Germline V gene data show CDR1 as GTSNPN and CDR2 as SVGIG (reference sequence). The CDR3 is 13 amino acids. J was trimmed by 7 bases and V by 4 bases; bases with no gene match: 2. CDR3: CAWNGQGNSPLHF. The CDR3 DNA is TGTGCCTGGAATGGACAGGGGAATTCACCCCTCCACTTT.

This clone was seen more than once but under ten times. The V gene is TRBV28, the J gene TRBJ1-6; 9 bases agree with TRBD1. The CDR3 sequence is 17 residues long. Germline V gene sequence: CDR1 MDHEN, CDR2 SYDVKM. V was clipped by 5 bases and J by 7 bases; unmatched bases: 12. The DNA of the CDR3 is TGTGCCAGCAGTCTTTCTCATGGGGGGACAGGGAATTCACCCCTCCACTTT. Amino acids: CASSLSHGGTGNSPLHF.

This CDR3 is CAWKAGGLVEQFF. The CDR3 DNA sequence: TGTGCCTGGAAGGCGGGGGGGCTCGTTGAGCAGTTCTTC. The chain couples TRBV30 to TRBJ2-1; 9 positions match TRBD2. The CDR3 sequence is 13 residues long. Germline V gene data show CDR1 as GTSNPN and CDR2 as SVGIG (reference sequence). With V trimmed by 4 bases and J by 9 bases, 7 bases remained unmatched.

This chain connects TRBV5-1 to TRBJ2-2, with TRBD1 as a possible D gene (6 bases). The CDR3 contains 16 residues. Looked up from germline, CDR1 is SGHRS and CDR2 is YFSETQ. Trimming cost V 0 bases and J 0 bases, with 9 bases left between them. The CDR3 region is CASSLVRTANTGELFF. CDR3 bases: TGCGCCAGCAGCTTGGTTCGGACAGCGAACACCGGGGAGCTGTTTTTT.

This clone was seen more than once but under ten times. The chain links TRBV21-1 to TRBJ2-2; the table's D call TRBD2 went unverified against the DNA. TRBV21-1 is a pseudogene segment. This CDR3 is 17 amino acids long. CDR3 nucleotide sequence: TGTGCCAGCAGCAAAAGGGCTAGCGGGGGATTTACCGGGGAGCTGTTTTTT. Amino acids: CASSKRASGGFTGELFF.

This clone was counted once. The chain is built from TRBV7-2 and TRBJ1-3; perhaps TRBD1 as D (5 bases). This CDR3 region has 14 residues. V was trimmed by 7 bases and J by 3 bases, leaving 13 bases between them. From germline, CDR1 is SGHTA and CDR2 FQGNSA. The CDR3 protein is CASNTQGIGNTIYF. DNA of the CDR3: TGTGCCAGCAACACCCAGGGTATTGGAAACACCATATATTTT.

This clone occurred a few times. The chain uses TRBV5-6 and TRBJ2-1, with a tentative D call TRBD2 (6 bases). The CDR3 contains 16 residues. Germline V gene lookup returns CDR1 SGHDT and CDR2 YYEEEE. With 4 bases removed from V and 9 bases from J, the gap between germline ends came to 23 bases. The DNA of the CDR3 is TGTGCCAGCAGCCGCCCCCCGGCGGGGCAAAGGGGTGAGCAGTTCTTC. Protein sequence: CASSRPPAGQRGEQFF.

V is TRBV6-8 and J is TRBJ1-3; possibly TRBD1 for D (5 bases). The germline V gene encodes CDR1 MNHGY and CDR2 SAAAGT. The CDR3 covers 17 residues. V was clipped by 4 bases and J by 0 bases, with 16 bases between them. The CDR3 sequence is CASSSGIVQASGNTIYF. The CDR3 bases are TGTGCCAGCAGTTCTGGTATCGTACAGGCCTCTGGAAACACCATATATTTT.

V gene TRBV20-1 combines with J gene TRBJ2-1; D remains unclear. The CDR3 spans 11 residues. The germline V gene has CDR1 DFQATT and CDR2 SNEGSKA (reference sequence). V was pared by 2 bases and J by 10 bases, with 9 bases between. CDR3 sequence (DNA): TGCAGTGCTAGAATCAGTGTAGAGCAGTTCTTC. It is translated as CSARISVEQFF.

This clone appeared a few times. The CDR3 DNA is TGTGCCAGCAGCTCGGACACCTTCCAGGGAAACACCATATATTTT. Translating it yields CASSSDTFQGNTIYF. V is TRBV13 and J is TRBJ1-3; a possible D gene is TRBD1 (5 bases). Germline V gene lookup returns CDR1 PRHDT and CDR2 FYEKMQ (reference sequence). V was pared by 4 bases and J by 4 bases, with 14 bases between. The CDR3 consists of 15 residues. The full variable domain, completed using reference TRBV13 and TRBJ1-3, is AAGVIQSPRHLIKEKRETATLKCYPIPRHDTVYWYQQGPGQDPQFLISFYEKMQSDKGSIPDRFSAQQFSDYHSELNMSSLELGDSALYFCASSSDTFQGNTIYFGEGSWLTVV.

This rearrangement joins TRBV2 to TRBJ2-4; the match to TRBD1 covers 7 bases. J was trimmed by 2 bases and V by 6 bases; bases with no gene match: 10. The CDR3 totals 16 residues. Germline loops: CDR1 SNHLY, CDR2 FYNNEI. CDR3 sequence reads: CASRIRGSGTKNIQYF. In DNA form, the CDR3 reads TGTGCCAGCAGGATCAGGGGGAGTGGGACCAAAAACATTCAGTACTTC.

A single count supports this clone. This chain joins TRBV7-9 and TRBJ1-5, with 7 positions matching TRBD1. V lost 5 bases and J lost 6; bases outside the gene matches: 4. The CDR3 runs 13 residues. Germline lookup yields CDR1 SEHNR and CDR2 FQNEAQ (reference sequence). The CDR3 protein is CASSEQGFQPQHF. CDR3 DNA sequence: TGTGCCAGCAGCGAACAGGGGTTTCAGCCCCAGCATTTT.

The rearrangement joins TRBV19 to TRBJ1-5, with 9 bases lining up with TRBD1. Losses at the gene ends were 3 bases for V and 5 bases for J; bases not matched to a gene: 2. Germline V lookup: CDR1 LNHDA, CDR2 SQIVND (reference sequence). The CDR3 loop spans 14 amino acids. The CDR3 is CASSMWTGDQPQHF. The CDR3 DNA follows: TGTGCCAGTAGTATGTGGACAGGGGATCAGCCCCAGCATTTT. Based on the CDR3 plus reference TRBV19 and TRBJ1-5, the full variable domain is DGGITQSPKYLFRKEGQNVTLSCEQNLNHDAMYWYRQDPGQGLRLIYYSQIVNDFQKGDIAEGYSVSREKKESFPLTVTSAQKNPTAFYLCASSMWTGDQPQHFGDGTRLSIL.

This chain uses TRBV5-4 with TRBJ2-3; 10 bases fit TRBD1. J was trimmed by 6 bases and V by 4 bases; bases with no gene match: 8. CDR1 is SGHNT and CDR2 is YYREEE in the germline V gene (reference sequence). This CDR3 has 15 residues. Written as DNA, the CDR3 is TGTGCCAGCAGCCCCAGACAGGGGGCAACCGATACGCAGTATTTT. It is translated as CASSPRQGATDTQYF.